The 21 T cell receptor beta chains listed next were all sequenced from one sample in a study of cytomegalovirus exposure and HLA in healthy donors. PCR primers comprised 60 Vbeta and 13 Jbeta primers. This table comes from immunoSEQ multiplex PCR, and its TCRdb copy is limited to in-frame clones, with some not included. In the table there are approximately 100,000 clones, roughly three quarters of which are singletons. Sequencing used PBMCs. Receptors were obtained from a woman aged 50 to 65 in good health and CMV-seropositive.

This sequence joins TRBV5-1 and TRBJ2-1, with D maybe TRBD2 (5 bases). Germline V gene lookup returns CDR1 SGHRS and CDR2 YFSETQ. The CDR3 is made up of 14 amino acids. V lost 5 bases and J lost 8, with 17 bases in between. As DNA, the CDR3 is TGCGCCAGCAGGTCCCTCCCCGAGAGGGATGAGCAGTTCTTC. It encodes CASRSLPERDEQFF.

The gene calls are TRBV6-1 and TRBJ1-4; 10 bases align to TRBD1. V shed 3 bases, J shed 8 bases, and the junction held 3 bases outside the gene matches. Germline values: CDR1 MNHNS, CDR2 SASEGT. The CDR3 has 14 residues. In DNA form, the CDR3 reads TGTGCCAGCAGTGACCGGGACAGGGGAGAAAAACTGTTTTTT. Protein product: CASSDRDRGEKLFF.

The chain recombines TRBV12-1 with TRBJ1-2; the tabulated D call, TRBD1, remains unverified against the DNA. TRBV12-1 is flagged as a pseudogene. The CDR3 consists of 17 residues. CDR3 sequence reads: CASSIPGQIYSNYGYTF. CDR3 in DNA: TGTGCCAGCAGCATCCCGGGACAGATATACTCTAACTATGGCTACACCTTC.

This clone was seen a single time. The rearrangement joins TRBV18 to TRBJ2-5; D is unresolved. Deletions cut 3 bases from V and 5 bases from J, with 7 bases between. The CDR3 has 12 amino acids. Germline V gene data show CDR1 as KGHSH and CDR2 as LQKENI. CDR3 DNA: TGTGCCAGCTCACCCAAACAGGAGACCCAGTACTTC. Translated, it gives CASSPKQETQYF.

This clone was counted a single time. V gene TRBV29-1 combines with J gene TRBJ2-3, with TRBD1 as a possible D gene (6 bases). From germline, CDR1 is SQVTM and CDR2 ANQGSEA. V was pared by 7 bases and J by 0 bases, with 11 bases between. The CDR3 contains 13 residues. The CDR3 spells CSARGVSTDTQYF. In DNA, the CDR3 is TGCAGCGCCAGGGGCGTTAGCACAGATACGCAGTATTTT.

J is TRBJ1-6 and V is TRBV7-9; a possible D gene is TRBD1 (6 bases). V was cut by 2 bases and J by 6 bases, with 20 bases left in between. The CDR3 spans 18 residues. Germline V gene sequence: CDR1 SEHNR, CDR2 FQNEAQ (reference sequence). As DNA, the CDR3 is TGTGCCAGCAGCTTAAGCGGAAGGGGGAGAGCACCTAATTCACCCCTCCACTTT. It is translated as CASSLSGRGRAPNSPLHF.

V usage is TRBV5-6 and J usage is TRBJ2-6; a weak D match, TRBD1 (6 bases). This CDR3 spans 16 amino acids. The germline CDR1 and CDR2 sequences are SGHDT and YYEEEE. Trimming took 4 bases from V and 1 from J, leaving 12 bases between them. The CDR3 DNA follows: TGTGCCAGCAGCCCTAGGACAGTTTCTGGGGCCAACGTCCTGACTTTC. Amino acid sequence: CASSPRTVSGANVLTF.

This clone was detected only a few times. The CDR3 reads CASTPGRSYGYTF. In DNA, the CDR3 is TGTGCCAGCACCCCCGGGAGAAGCTATGGCTACACCTTC. The chain combines TRBV6-1 with TRBJ1-2; D not resolved. From germline, CDR1 is MNHNS and CDR2 SASEGT. This CDR3 comprises 13 residues. The V end lost 7 bases, the J end lost 4 bases, and 13 bases lay between the germline ends.

This chain links TRBV5-4 with TRBJ2-5, with 8 bases matching TRBD1. CDR3 length equals 15 residues. The ends lost 4 bases at V and 5 bases at J; junction bases unmatched: 10. Germline-derived CDR1 and CDR2 are SGHNT and YYREEE (reference sequence). The CDR3 bases are TGTGCCAGCAGCGCAGGGGGCCTGGTATTGGAGACCCAGTACTTC. Encoded protein: CASSAGGLVLETQYF.

The V gene is TRBV11-2, the J gene TRBJ2-3; TRBD2 agrees at 8 bases. CDR3 length equals 19 residues. Germline V gene lookup returns CDR1 SGHAT and CDR2 FQNNGV. V shed 1 base and J 1 base; nucleotides not matched to a gene: 13. This CDR3 reads CASSLAGRAGGGGTDTQYF. The CDR3 DNA follows: TGTGCCAGCAGCTTAGCCGGGCGTGCGGGGGGAGGCGGCACAGATACGCAGTATTTT.

The sample holds one count of this clone. V is TRBV5-1 and J is TRBJ2-2, with a weak D call TRBD1 (6 bases). Germline lookup yields CDR1 SGHRS and CDR2 YFSETQ. The CDR3 has 15 residues. The V end lost 7 bases, the J end lost 3 bases, and 16 bases lay between the germline ends. The CDR3 sequence is CASFLGGTDTGELFF. CDR3 DNA: TGCGCCAGCTTCCTAGGGGGTACGGACACCGGGGAGCTGTTTTTT.

This chain joins TRBV6-1 and TRBJ2-7; TRBD1 matches 7 bases. The trim removed 5 bases at V and 3 bases at J, leaving 4 bases unmatched. CDR1 and CDR2 from the germline V gene are MNHNS and SASEGT. The CDR3 totals 13 residues. For the CDR3, the DNA is TGTGCCAGCAGTCCGGACAGGATCTACGAGCAGTACTTC. Its translation: CASSPDRIYEQYF.

The chain employs TRBV18 and TRBJ2-5; no firm D call. Between the trimmed V and J ends, which lost 0 bases and 5 bases, there was a span of 10 bases. The CDR3 is 14 residues long. Germline V gene data show CDR1 as KGHSH and CDR2 as LQKENI. The CDR3: CASSPPTRGETQYF. CDR3 sequence (DNA): TGTGCCAGCTCACCACCGACTCGAGGCGAGACCCAGTACTTC.

The CDR3 DNA reads TGTGCCAGCAGTTATTCGACAGGGGCGCACAAAAACATTCAGTACTTC. Amino acids: CASSYSTGAHKNIQYF. The chain has TRBV6-5 and TRBJ2-4, with 8 nucleotides matching TRBD1. The V gene's germline CDR1 is MNHEY and CDR2 SVGAGI. The CDR3 length is 16 residues. V trimming: 3 bases; J trimming: 3 bases; junction bases outside the gene matches: 7.

The chain joins TRBV5-1 to TRBJ2-2; 8 nucleotides match TRBD1. The germline gives CDR1 SGHRS, CDR2 YFSETQ. The junction had 5 bases not matched to a gene; V was cut back by 4 bases and J by 6 bases. This CDR3 has 14 amino acids. Written as DNA, the CDR3 is TGCGCCAGCAGCCCACGACAGGGGCCCGGGGAGCTGTTTTTT. Translating it yields CASSPRQGPGELFF.

This sequence joins TRBV7-2 and TRBJ2-1; 8 bases are a match to TRBD2. Per germline, CDR1 SGHTA and CDR2 FQGNSA. The CDR3 is 16 amino acids. Unmatched junction bases numbered 4, after V lost 0 bases and J lost 3 bases. The CDR3 loop is CASSLAFSGGYNEQFF. Written as DNA, the CDR3 is TGTGCCAGCAGCTTAGCGTTCAGCGGGGGCTACAATGAGCAGTTCTTC. Based on the CDR3 plus reference TRBV7-2 and TRBJ2-1, the full variable domain is GAGVSQSPSNKVTEKGKDVELRCDPISGHTALYWYRQSLGQGLEFLIYFQGNSAPDKSGLPSDRFSAERTGGSVSTLTIQRTQQEDSAVYLCASSLAFSGGYNEQFFGPGTRLTVL.

The chain links TRBV7-3 to TRBJ1-3; the D gene is possibly TRBD1 (6 bases). The CDR3 is made up of 14 amino acids. Per the germline V gene, CDR1 is SGHTA and CDR2 is FQGTGA. V gave up 1 base and J gave up 5 bases, with 9 bases separating them. The CDR3 region has the DNA TGTGCCAGCAGCTTAATGGACAGTAGAAACACCATATATTTT. It translates to CASSLMDSRNTIYF.

This chain uses TRBV7-3 with TRBJ2-3; D gene uncertain. V was trimmed by 4 bases and J by 3 bases, leaving 17 bases between them. Germline CDR1 SGHTA, CDR2 FQGTGA. This CDR3 contains 16 residues. The CDR3 is CASSSGSTRSTDTQYF. The CDR3 nucleotides are TGTGCCAGCAGCTCCGGGTCCACAAGATCAACAGATACGCAGTATTTT.

The V and J genes are TRBV7-2 and TRBJ2-5, with 15 positions matching TRBD2. J was trimmed by 4 bases and V by 5 bases; bases with no gene match: 5. Germline loops: CDR1 SGHTA, CDR2 FQGNSA. CDR3 length: 16 residues. The CDR3 sequence is CASSPRTSGRVETQYF. The CDR3 DNA follows: TGTGCCAGCAGCCCCCGGACTAGCGGGAGGGTAGAGACCCAGTACTTC.

J is TRBJ1-1 and V is TRBV9, with a weak D call TRBD1 (6 bases). V gave up 0 bases and J gave up 0 bases, with 12 bases separating them. The germline gives CDR1 SGDLS, CDR2 YYNGEE. This CDR3 region has 16 residues. CDR3 in DNA: TGTGCCAGCAGCGTAGGCTTACAGGGACTGAACACTGAAGCTTTCTTT. This sequence encodes CASSVGLQGLNTEAFF.

This clone has just a few counts. A junction end diverges from the germline sequence, so it may reflect a read error. For the CDR3, the DNA is TGTTCCAGCAGCCGCCCCGGGACAGGGGCTGGTAATGAAAAACTGTTTTTT. The encoded protein is CSSSRPGTGAGNEKLFF. The V gene is TRBV7-9, the J gene TRBJ1-4; 10 nucleotides line up with TRBD1. CDR1 is SEHNR and CDR2 is FQNEAQ in the germline V gene (reference sequence). This CDR3 region has 17 residues.